The next 17 T cell receptor beta chains were all read from a single sample in a study of shared clonotypes between healthy human individuals. The protocol was immunoSEQ multiplex PCR, while the TCRdb copy is restricted to in-frame clones and leaves out a portion. The profile shows 2 million to 2.5 million clones, more than 90% of them singletons. Sequencing input: naive CD4+ T cells sorted from blood. As for subset: CD45RA+ positively selected. These receptors originate from a man younger than 30 in good health.

A word on this clone: Other DNA sequences of this sample code for an identical CDR3. This rearrangement joins TRBV15 to TRBJ2-7; no firm D call. There are 14 residues in the CDR3. The germline V and J ends were trimmed by 0 bases and 0 bases, with 6 bases remaining between them. Germline V lookup: CDR1 LNHNV, CDR2 YYDKDF (reference sequence). CDR3 DNA: TGTGCCACCAGCAGAGAGGGCACCTCCTACGAGCAGTACTTC. Amino acid sequence: CATSREGTSYEQYF.

This chain uses TRBV28 with TRBJ2-5; D remains ambiguous. This CDR3 comprises 15 residues. CDR1 is MDHEN and CDR2 is SYDVKM in the germline V gene. V was cut by 2 bases and J by 3 bases, with 13 bases left in between. CDR3 sequence: CASSLGGIGEETQYF. Written as DNA, the CDR3 is TGTGCCAGCAGTTTAGGTGGAATTGGTGAAGAGACCCAGTACTTC. The variable domain in full, completed from reference TRBV28 and TRBJ2-5, reads DVKVTQSSRYLVKRTGEKVFLECVQDMDHENMFWYRQDPGLGLRLIYFSYDVKMKEKGDIPEGYSVSREKKERFSLILESASTNQTSMYLCASSLGGIGEETQYFGPGTRLLVL.

V gene TRBV30 combines with J gene TRBJ2-7; either TRBD1 or TRBD2 may supply D (6 bases each). Germline V gene lookup returns CDR1 GTSNPN and CDR2 SVGIG (reference sequence). V was cut by 0 bases and J by 3 bases, with 12 bases left in between. This CDR3 is 14 amino acids long. The CDR3 loop reads CAWSVWGADYEQYF. For the CDR3, the DNA is TGTGCCTGGAGTGTATGGGGGGCCGACTACGAGCAGTACTTC.

This clone has only a few counts. The J gene is TRBJ1-6, the V gene TRBV18; the match to TRBD1 covers 8 bases. V was clipped by 6 bases and J by 10 bases; unmatched bases: 5. The CDR3 loop spans 13 amino acids. CDR1 and CDR2 from the germline V gene are KGHSH and LQKENI. The CDR3: CASSWTGRSPLHF. The CDR3 DNA reads TGTGCCAGCTCCTGGACAGGGAGGTCACCCCTCCACTTT.

V gene TRBV6-5 combines with J gene TRBJ1-2; 10 positions agree with TRBD1. This CDR3 is built from 15 residues. Germline loops: CDR1 MNHEY, CDR2 SVGAGI. The J segment lost 8 bases and the V segment lost 5 bases, leaving 11 bases of the junction unmatched. CDR3 region: CASSRQGAQPYGYTF. CDR3 coding DNA: TGTGCCAGCAGTCGACAGGGGGCGCAACCCTACGGCTACACCTTC.

The chain couples TRBV12-5 to TRBJ1-5; tentative D call: TRBD1 (6 bases). V dropped 1 base and J dropped 6 bases, with 13 bases sitting between them. Germline loops: CDR1 LGHNT, CDR2 FRNRAP. This CDR3 has 15 amino acids. DNA for the CDR3: TGTGCTAGTGGTTTGGGGAGGGGGGAGGCTCAGCCCCAGCATTTT. This gives the protein CASGLGRGEAQPQHF.

The chain has TRBV7-9 and TRBJ2-7; D is perhaps TRBD1 (5 bases). Trimming pared 5 bases from V and 3 bases from J, leaving 20 bases between. The CDR3 covers 16 residues. Germline loops: CDR1 SEHNR, CDR2 FQNEAQ (reference sequence). CDR3 nucleotide sequence: TGTGCCAGCAGCACACCCTCAGCCAGGGTTGGCTACGAGCAGTACTTC. Translating it yields CASSTPSARVGYEQYF.

The gene calls are TRBV10-3 and TRBJ2-2, with D perhaps matching TRBD1 or TRBD2 (6 bases each). The CDR3 runs to 16 residues. Between the trimmed V and J ends, which lost 3 bases and 6 bases, there was a span of 17 bases. CDR1 is ENHRY, CDR2 SYGVKD, per germline. In nucleotides, the CDR3 is TGTGCCATCAGTGAATCGGAGCTAGGGGGGCCCGGGGAGCTGTTTTTT. It specifies CAISESELGGPGELFF.

The V gene is TRBV5-1, the J gene TRBJ2-7; 7 bases are a match to TRBD1. The CDR3 has 14 residues. Per germline, CDR1 SGHRS and CDR2 YFSETQ. The junction had 10 bases not matched to a gene; V was cut back by 3 bases and J by 7 bases. The CDR3: CASSSSDRFDEQYF. DNA of the CDR3: TGCGCCAGCAGCTCCTCGGACAGGTTTGATGAGCAGTACTTC.

V is TRBV5-4 and J is TRBJ1-6; D remains ambiguous. The CDR3 consists of 15 residues. V was cut by 2 bases and J by 3 bases, with 9 bases left in between. Germline-derived CDR1 and CDR2 are SGHNT and YYREEE (reference sequence). This CDR3 reads CASSLPEDYNSPLHF. For the CDR3, the DNA is TGTGCCAGCAGCTTACCCGAGGACTATAATTCACCCCTCCACTTT.

The V and J genes are TRBV6-1 and TRBJ1-2; D not certain. The germline gives CDR1 MNHNS, CDR2 SASEGT. The ends were cut back, 6 bases at V and 4 bases at J, with 18 bases in the middle. The length of the CDR3 is 15 residues. The CDR3 nucleotides are TGTGCCAGCAGGGCCACCCGGGGTACGAGCTATGGCTACACCTTC. It is translated as CASRATRGTSYGYTF.

The V gene is TRBV7-2, the J gene TRBJ1-2; possible D gene TRBD1, 5 bases. The CDR3 totals 14 residues. V shed 4 bases and J shed 7 bases, with 16 bases lying between them. CDR1 SGHTA and CDR2 FQGNSA come from the germline V gene. The CDR3 DNA sequence: TGTGCCAGCAGCTCTAGGACCCAGGGTACTGGCTACACCTTC. This codes for CASSSRTQGTGYTF.

V gene TRBV7-2 combines with J gene TRBJ2-3, with D perhaps TRBD1 (6 bases). Trimming removed 5 bases at V and 4 bases at J, with 16 bases between. Germline V gene sequence: CDR1 SGHTA, CDR2 FQGNSA. This CDR3 is built from 15 residues. CDR3 bases: TGTGCCAGCAGCCAAACAGGGATAGGGGCAGATACGCAGTATTTT. Its protein product is CASSQTGIGADTQYF.

This clone has a single count. The chain couples TRBV10-3 to TRBJ2-1, with D perhaps TRBD1 or TRBD2 (5 bases each). The V gene lost 0 bases and the J gene lost 9 bases, with 12 bases spanning the gap. Looked up from germline, CDR1 is ENHRY and CDR2 is SYGVKD. This CDR3 is built from 14 residues. The CDR3 here is CAISESGDVGEQFF. The DNA for the CDR3 is TGTGCCATCAGTGAGTCAGGGGACGTGGGTGAGCAGTTCTTC.

This clone was seen just once. The J gene is TRBJ2-1, the V gene TRBV27; 10 positions agree with TRBD2. The CDR3 is 16 residues long. J lost 7 bases, V lost 6 bases, and 12 bases had no gene match. The germline gives CDR1 MNHEY, CDR2 SMNVEV (reference sequence). CDR3 sequence (DNA): TGTGCCAGCAGGAAGCGGGAGGGCCGCCCAGTAAATGAGCAGTTCTTC. Its translation is CASRKREGRPVNEQFF.

The chain joins TRBV28 to TRBJ1-1; D unclear. The CDR3 spans 11 residues. CDR1 MDHEN and CDR2 SYDVKM come from the germline V gene. Trimming cost V 8 bases and J 3 bases, with 7 bases left between them. The CDR3 spells CASLSYTEAFF. CDR3 DNA: TGTGCCAGCCTCTCCTACACTGAAGCTTTCTTT.

The chain recombines TRBV23-1 with TRBJ2-7, with 9 nucleotides matching TRBD1. TRBV23-1 is filed as an ORF, its function uncertain. Trimming at V came to 1 base and at J to 4 bases, leaving 5 bases not matched to a gene. This CDR3 is built from 15 residues. DNA for the CDR3: TGCGCCAGCAGTCAATTGACAGGGGGGTCTTACGAGCAGTACTTC. Protein product: CASSQLTGGSYEQYF.